The sequence of this T cell receptor (beta chain) was determined in a study of beta chain features in type 1 diabetes. All of the isolated RNA was reverse transcribed, so expressed TCRB transcripts were sequenced. Repertoires were generated with immunoSEQ multiplex PCR, while TCRdb's copy carries only in-frame clones and drops some. The sample comprises about 340,000 clones, roughly 14% of which are singletons, and 0.013% to 0.015% rests with the top ten. Isolation of CD4+ naive, central memory, regulatory and stem cell-like memory cells was achieved by sorting via CD45RO/CCR7/CD25/CD127/CD95/CD27. Study observations and caveats: Type 1 diabetes patients had moderately but significantly shorter TCRB CDR3s in all four CD4+ subsets.

This clone was detected a few times. Its target is unknown. Trimming took off 1 base at V and 5 bases at J, with 12 bases between the two ends. This CDR3 is 15 amino acids long. Germline V lookup: CDR1 LGHNA, CDR2 YSLEER. The sequence was obtained from a woman aged 18-29 years with type 1 diabetes. The rearrangement joins TRBV4-3 to TRBJ2-1, with D perhaps TRBD1 (5 bases). The source material was naive CD4+ T cells from blood. In nucleotides, the CDR3 is TGCGCCAGCAGCCAAGTTCGGGCAGGGAACAATGAGCAGTTCTTC. The encoded protein is CASSQVRAGNNEQFF.